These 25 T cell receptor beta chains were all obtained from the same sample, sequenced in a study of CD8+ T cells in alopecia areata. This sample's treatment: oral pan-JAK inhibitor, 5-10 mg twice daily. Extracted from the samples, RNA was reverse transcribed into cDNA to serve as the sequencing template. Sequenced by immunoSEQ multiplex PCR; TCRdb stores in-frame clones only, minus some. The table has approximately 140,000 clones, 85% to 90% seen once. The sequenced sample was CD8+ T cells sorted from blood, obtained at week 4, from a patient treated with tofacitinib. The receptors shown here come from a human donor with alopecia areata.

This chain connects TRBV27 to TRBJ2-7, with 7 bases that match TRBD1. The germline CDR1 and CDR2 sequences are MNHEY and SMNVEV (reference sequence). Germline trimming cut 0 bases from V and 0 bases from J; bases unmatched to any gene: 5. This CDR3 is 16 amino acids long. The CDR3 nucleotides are TGTGCCAGCAGTTTATCCGGGACAGCCTTCTCCTACGAGCAGTACTTC. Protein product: CASSLSGTAFSYEQYF.

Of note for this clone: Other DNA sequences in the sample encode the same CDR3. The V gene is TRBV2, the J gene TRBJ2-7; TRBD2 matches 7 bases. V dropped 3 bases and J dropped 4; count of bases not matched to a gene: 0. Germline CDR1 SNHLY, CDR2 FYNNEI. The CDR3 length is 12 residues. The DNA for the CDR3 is TGTGCCAGCAGTGAGGGAGGGTACGAGCAGTACTTC. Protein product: CASSEGGYEQYF.

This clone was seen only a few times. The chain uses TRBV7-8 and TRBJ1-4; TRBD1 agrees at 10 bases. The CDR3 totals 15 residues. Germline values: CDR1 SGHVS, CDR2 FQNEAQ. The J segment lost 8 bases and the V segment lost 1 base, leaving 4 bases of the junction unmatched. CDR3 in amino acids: CASSLEGQGREKLFF. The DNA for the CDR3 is TGTGCCAGCAGCTTAGAGGGACAGGGGAGGGAAAAACTGTTTTTT.

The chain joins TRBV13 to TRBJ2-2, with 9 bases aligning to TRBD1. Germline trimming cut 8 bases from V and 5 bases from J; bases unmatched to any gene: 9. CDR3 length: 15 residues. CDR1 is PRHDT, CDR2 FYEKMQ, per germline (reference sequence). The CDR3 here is CASCYGTGITGELFF. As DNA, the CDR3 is TGTGCCAGCTGCTACGGGACAGGGATTACCGGGGAGCTGTTTTTT.

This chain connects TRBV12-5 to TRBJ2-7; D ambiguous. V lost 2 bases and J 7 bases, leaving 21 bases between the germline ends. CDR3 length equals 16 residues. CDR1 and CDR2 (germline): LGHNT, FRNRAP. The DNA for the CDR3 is TGTGCTAGTGGTTTGTCTCCTCGTCCTCAAGGTAAAGAGCAGTACTTC. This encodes CASGLSPRPQGKEQYF.

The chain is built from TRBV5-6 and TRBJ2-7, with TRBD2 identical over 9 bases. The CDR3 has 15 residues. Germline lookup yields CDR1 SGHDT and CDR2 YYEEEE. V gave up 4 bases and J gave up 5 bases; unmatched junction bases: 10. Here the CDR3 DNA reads TGTGCCAGCAGCGTTAGCGGGGGTAATTTCCACGAGCAGTACTTC. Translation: CASSVSGGNFHEQYF.

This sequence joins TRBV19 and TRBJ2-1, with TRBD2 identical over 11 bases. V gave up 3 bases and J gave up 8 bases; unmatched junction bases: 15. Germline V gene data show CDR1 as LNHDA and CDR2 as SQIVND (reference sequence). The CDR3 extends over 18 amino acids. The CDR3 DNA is TGTGCCAGTAGTATTTGGGGACTAGCGGCCGCAGATTGGGATGAGCAGTTCTTC. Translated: CASSIWGLAAADWDEQFF. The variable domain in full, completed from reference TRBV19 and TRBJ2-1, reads DGGITQSPKYLFRKEGQNVTLSCEQNLNHDAMYWYRQDPGQGLRLIYYSQIVNDFQKGDIAEGYSVSREKKESFPLTVTSAQKNPTAFYLCASSIWGLAAADWDEQFFGPGTRLTVL.

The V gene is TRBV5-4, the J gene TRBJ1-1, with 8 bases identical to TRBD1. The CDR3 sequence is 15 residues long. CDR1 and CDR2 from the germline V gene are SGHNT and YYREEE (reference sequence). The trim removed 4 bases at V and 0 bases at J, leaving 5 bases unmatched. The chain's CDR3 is CASSRTGYMNTEAFF. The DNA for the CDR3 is TGTGCCAGCAGCAGGACAGGGTACATGAACACTGAAGCTTTCTTT.

The CDR3 loop reads CASSPEGLSYNEQFF. CDR3 nucleotides: TGCGCCAGCAGCCCAGAGGGCCTCTCCTACAATGAGCAGTTCTTC. The chain has TRBV4-1 and TRBJ2-1; D possibly corresponds to TRBD2 (5 bases). CDR1 MGHRA and CDR2 YSYEKL come from the germline V gene. This CDR3 is 15 amino acids long. The V end lost 4 bases, the J end lost 0 bases, and 10 bases lay between the germline ends.

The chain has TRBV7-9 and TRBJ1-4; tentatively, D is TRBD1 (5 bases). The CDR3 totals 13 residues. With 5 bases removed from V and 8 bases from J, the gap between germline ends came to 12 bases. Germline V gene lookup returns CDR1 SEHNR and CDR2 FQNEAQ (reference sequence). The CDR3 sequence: CASSPGRGEKLFF. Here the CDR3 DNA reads TGTGCCAGCAGCCCGGGGCGCGGGGAAAAACTGTTTTTT.

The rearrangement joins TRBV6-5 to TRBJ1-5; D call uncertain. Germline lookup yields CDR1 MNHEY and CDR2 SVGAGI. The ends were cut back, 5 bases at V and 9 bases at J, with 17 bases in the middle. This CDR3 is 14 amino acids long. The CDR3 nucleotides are TGTGCCAGCAGTAAGGACCCCGGGGTGACGCCCCAGCATTTT. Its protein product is CASSKDPGVTPQHF.

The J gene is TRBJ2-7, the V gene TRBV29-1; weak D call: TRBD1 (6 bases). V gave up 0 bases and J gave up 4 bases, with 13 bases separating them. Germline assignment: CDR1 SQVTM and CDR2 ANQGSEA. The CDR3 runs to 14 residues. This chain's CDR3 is CSVEDGTNSYEQYF. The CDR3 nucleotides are TGCAGCGTTGAAGATGGGACAAACTCTTACGAGCAGTACTTC.

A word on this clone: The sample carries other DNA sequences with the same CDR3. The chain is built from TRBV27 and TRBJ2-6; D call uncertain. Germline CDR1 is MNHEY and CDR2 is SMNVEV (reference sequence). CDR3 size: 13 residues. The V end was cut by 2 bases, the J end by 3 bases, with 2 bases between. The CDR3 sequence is CASSLSGANVLTF. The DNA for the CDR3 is TGTGCCAGCAGTTTAAGTGGGGCCAACGTCCTGACTTTC.

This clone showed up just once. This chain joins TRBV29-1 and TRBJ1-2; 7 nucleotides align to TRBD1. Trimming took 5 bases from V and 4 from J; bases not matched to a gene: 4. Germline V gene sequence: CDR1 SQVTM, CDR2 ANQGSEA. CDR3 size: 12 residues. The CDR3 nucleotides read TGCAGCGTTACCACAGGGGTCTATGGCTACACCTTC. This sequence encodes CSVTTGVYGYTF.

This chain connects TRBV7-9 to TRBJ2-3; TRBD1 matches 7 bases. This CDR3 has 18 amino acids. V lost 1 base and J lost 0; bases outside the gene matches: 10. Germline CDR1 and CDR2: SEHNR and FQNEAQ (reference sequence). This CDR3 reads CASSLERGRGPSTDTQYF. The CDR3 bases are TGTGCCAGCAGCTTAGAGAGGGGGCGCGGGCCTAGCACAGATACGCAGTATTTT.

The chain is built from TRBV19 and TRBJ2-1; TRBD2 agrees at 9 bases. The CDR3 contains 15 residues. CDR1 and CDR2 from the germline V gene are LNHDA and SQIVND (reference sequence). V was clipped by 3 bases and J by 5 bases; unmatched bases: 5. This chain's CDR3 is CASSMWASGNNEQFF. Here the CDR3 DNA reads TGTGCCAGTAGTATGTGGGCTAGCGGGAACAATGAGCAGTTCTTC.

DNA of the CDR3: TGCGCCAGCAGCTTGGCGGTAGCGAAGGGCTACAATGAGCAGTTCTTC. Its translation is CASSLAVAKGYNEQFF. The chain has TRBV5-1 and TRBJ2-1, with TRBD2 as a possible D gene (5 bases). Between the trimmed V and J ends, which lost 0 bases and 3 bases, there was a span of 13 bases. The CDR3 contains 16 residues. Germline CDR1 SGHRS, CDR2 YFSETQ.

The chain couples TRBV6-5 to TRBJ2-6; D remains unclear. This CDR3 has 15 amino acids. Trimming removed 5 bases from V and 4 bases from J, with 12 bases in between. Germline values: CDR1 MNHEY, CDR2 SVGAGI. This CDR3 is CASSPQADGANVLTF. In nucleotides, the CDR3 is TGTGCCAGCAGTCCTCAGGCCGACGGGGCCAACGTCCTGACTTTC.

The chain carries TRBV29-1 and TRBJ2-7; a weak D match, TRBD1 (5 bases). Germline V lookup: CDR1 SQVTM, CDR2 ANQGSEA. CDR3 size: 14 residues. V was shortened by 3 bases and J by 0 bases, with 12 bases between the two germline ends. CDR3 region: CSVDTDTSSYEQYF. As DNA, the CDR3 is TGCAGCGTTGACACGGACACCAGCTCCTACGAGCAGTACTTC.

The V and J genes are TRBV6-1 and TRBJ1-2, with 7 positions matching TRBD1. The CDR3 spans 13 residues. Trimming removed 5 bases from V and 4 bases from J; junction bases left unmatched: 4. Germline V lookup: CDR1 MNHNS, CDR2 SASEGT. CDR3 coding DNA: TGTGCCAGCAGTACCGGGACAGCCTATGGCTACACCTTC. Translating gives CASSTGTAYGYTF.

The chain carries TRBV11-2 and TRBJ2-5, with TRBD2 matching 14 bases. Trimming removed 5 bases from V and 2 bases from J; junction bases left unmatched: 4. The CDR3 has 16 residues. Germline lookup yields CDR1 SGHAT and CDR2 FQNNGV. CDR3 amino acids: CASSDRLAGGQETQYF. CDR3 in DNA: TGTGCCAGCAGCGACAGACTAGCGGGAGGGCAAGAGACCCAGTACTTC.

CDR3 sequence reads: CASSLGGATYEQYF. The CDR3 DNA follows: TGTGCCAGCAGCTTAGGGGGGGCTACCTACGAGCAGTACTTC. V gene TRBV7-9 combines with J gene TRBJ2-7, with D perhaps being TRBD1 or TRBD2 (6 bases each). Germline V lookup: CDR1 SEHNR, CDR2 FQNEAQ (reference sequence). The CDR3 runs to 14 residues. Trimming removed 1 base at V and 2 bases at J, with 9 bases between.

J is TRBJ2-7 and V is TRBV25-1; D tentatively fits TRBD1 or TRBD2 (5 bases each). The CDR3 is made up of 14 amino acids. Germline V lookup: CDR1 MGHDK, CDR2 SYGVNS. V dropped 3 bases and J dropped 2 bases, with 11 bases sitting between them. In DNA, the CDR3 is TGTGCCAGCAGTGACCCTGGGGACGCCTACGAGCAGTACTTC. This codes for CASSDPGDAYEQYF.

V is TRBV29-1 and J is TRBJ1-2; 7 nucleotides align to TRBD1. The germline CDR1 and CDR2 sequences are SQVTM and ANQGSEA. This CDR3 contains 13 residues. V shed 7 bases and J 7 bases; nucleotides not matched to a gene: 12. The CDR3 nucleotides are TGCAGCGCCTCAACAGGGGCGGGAAGTGGCTACACCTTC. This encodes CSASTGAGSGYTF.

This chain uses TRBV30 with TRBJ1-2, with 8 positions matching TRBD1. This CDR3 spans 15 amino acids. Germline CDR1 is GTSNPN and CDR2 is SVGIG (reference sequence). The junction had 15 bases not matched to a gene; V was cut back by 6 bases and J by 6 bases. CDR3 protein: CACKESRGPPDGYTF. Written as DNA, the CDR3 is TGTGCCTGTAAAGAGAGCAGGGGGCCTCCTGATGGCTACACCTTC.